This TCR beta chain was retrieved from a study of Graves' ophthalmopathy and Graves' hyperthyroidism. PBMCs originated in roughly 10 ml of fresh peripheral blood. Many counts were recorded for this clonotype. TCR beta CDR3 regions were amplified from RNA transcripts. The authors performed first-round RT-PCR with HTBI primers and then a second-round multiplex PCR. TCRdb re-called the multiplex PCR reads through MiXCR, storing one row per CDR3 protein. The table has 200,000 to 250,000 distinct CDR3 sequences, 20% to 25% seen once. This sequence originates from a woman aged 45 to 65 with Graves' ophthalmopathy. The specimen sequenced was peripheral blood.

CDR3 amino acids: CASSPGISYYEQYF. The CDR3 nucleotides are TGTGCCAGCAGCCCCGGGATTTCGTACTACGAGCAGTACTTC. The rearrangement uses TRBV7-9 and TRBJ2-7; tentative D call: TRBD2 (5 bases). CDR1 is SEHNR, CDR2 FQNEAQ, per germline (reference sequence). CDR3 length: 14 residues. Trimming stripped 5 bases from V and 3 bases from J, with 14 bases between.